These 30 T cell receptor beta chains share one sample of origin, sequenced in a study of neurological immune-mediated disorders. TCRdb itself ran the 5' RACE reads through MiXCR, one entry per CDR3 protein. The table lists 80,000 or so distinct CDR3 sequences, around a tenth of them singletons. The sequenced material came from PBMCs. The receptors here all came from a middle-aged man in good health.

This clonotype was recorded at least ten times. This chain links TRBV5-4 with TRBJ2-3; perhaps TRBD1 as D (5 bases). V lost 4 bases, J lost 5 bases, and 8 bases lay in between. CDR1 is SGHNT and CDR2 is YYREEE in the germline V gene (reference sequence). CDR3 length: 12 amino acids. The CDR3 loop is CASSPREDTQYF. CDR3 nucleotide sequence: TGTGCCAGCAGCCCCAGGGAAGATACGCAGTATTTT.

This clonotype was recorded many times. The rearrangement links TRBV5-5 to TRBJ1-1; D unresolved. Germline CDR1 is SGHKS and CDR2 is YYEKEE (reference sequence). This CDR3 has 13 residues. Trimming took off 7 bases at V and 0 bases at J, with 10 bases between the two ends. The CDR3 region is CASFPELNTEAFF. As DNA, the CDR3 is TGTGCCAGCTTCCCCGAGTTGAACACTGAAGCTTTCTTT.

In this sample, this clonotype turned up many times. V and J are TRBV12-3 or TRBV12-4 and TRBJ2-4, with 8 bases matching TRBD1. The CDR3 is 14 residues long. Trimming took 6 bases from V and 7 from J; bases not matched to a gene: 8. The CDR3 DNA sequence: TGTGCCAGCAGCCGCCGGACAGGGATGAACATTCAGTACTTC. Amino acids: CASSRRTGMNIQYF.

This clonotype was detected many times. CDR3 sequence (DNA): TGTGCCAGCAGCTTAGAACCCAGCGGAGGCTACACCTTC. Protein product: CASSLEPSGGYTF. This chain links TRBV7-9 with TRBJ1-2; no clear D. Trimming left V 1 base short and J 8 bases short, with 11 bases between. This CDR3 is 13 amino acids long. Germline CDR1 and CDR2: SEHNR and FQNEAQ (reference sequence).

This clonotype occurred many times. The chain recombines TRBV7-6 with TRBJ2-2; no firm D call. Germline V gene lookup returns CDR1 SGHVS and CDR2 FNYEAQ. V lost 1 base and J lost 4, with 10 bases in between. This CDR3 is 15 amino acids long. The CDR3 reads CASSLGLGVTGELFF. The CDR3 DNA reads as TGTGCCAGCAGCTTAGGCTTAGGAGTCACCGGGGAGCTGTTTTTT. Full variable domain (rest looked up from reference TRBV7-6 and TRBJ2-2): GAGVSQSPRYKVTKRGQDVALRCDPISGHVSLYWYRQALGQGPEFLTYFNYEAQQDKSGLPNDRFSAERPEGSISTLTIQRTEQRDSAMYRCASSLGLGVTGELFFGEGSRLTVL.

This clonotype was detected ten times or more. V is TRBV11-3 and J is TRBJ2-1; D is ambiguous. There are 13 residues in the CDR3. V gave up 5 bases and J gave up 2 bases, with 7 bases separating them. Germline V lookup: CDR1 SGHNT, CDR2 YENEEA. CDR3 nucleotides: TGTGCCAGCAGCCTACCCCCCTACAATGAGCAGTTCTTC. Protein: CASSLPPYNEQFF.

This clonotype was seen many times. The CDR3, as DNA: TGTGCCAGCGGGCAGGGGGCGCTGGGCTACGAGCAGTACTTC. Its protein product is CASGQGALGYEQYF. The chain joins TRBV28 to TRBJ2-7; 8 bases are a match to TRBD1. CDR1 MDHEN and CDR2 SYDVKM come from the germline V gene. The trim removed 8 bases at V and 3 bases at J, leaving 9 bases unmatched. The length of the CDR3 is 14 residues.

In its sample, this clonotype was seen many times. The CDR3 loop reads CASSGTVNTEAFF. DNA for the CDR3: TGTGCCAGCAGCGGGACGGTGAACACTGAAGCTTTCTTT. V usage is TRBV9 and J usage is TRBJ1-1; no firm D call. Between the trimmed V and J ends, which lost 3 bases and 0 bases, there was a span of 6 bases. Germline CDR1 is SGDLS and CDR2 is YYNGEE. CDR3 length equals 13 residues. The complete variable domain, with remaining parts taken from reference TRBV9 and TRBJ1-1, reads DSGVTQTPKHLITATGQRVTLRCSPRSGDLSVYWYQQSLDQGLQFLIQYYNGEERAKGNILERFSAQQFPDLHSELNLSSLELGDSALYFCASSGTVNTEAFFGQGTRLTVV.

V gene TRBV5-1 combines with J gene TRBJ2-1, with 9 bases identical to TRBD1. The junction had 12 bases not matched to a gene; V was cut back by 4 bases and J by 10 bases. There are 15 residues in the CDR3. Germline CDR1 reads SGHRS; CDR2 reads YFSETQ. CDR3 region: CASSLVGTGSSEQFF. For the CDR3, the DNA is TGCGCCAGCAGCCTGGTGGGGACAGGGTCGTCCGAGCAGTTCTTC. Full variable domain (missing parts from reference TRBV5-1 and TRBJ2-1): KAGVTQTPRYLIKTRGQQVTLSCSPISGHRSVSWYQQTPGQGLQFLFEYFSETQRNKGNFPGRFSGRQFSNSRSEMNVSTLELGDSALYLCASSLVGTGSSEQFFGPGTRLTVL.

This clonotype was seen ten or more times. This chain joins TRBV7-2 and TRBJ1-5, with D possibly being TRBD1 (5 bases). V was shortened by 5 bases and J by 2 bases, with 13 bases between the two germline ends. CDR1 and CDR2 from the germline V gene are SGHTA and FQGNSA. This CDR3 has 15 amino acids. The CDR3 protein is CASSNSWGGNQPQHF. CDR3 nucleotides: TGTGCCAGCAGCAACAGTTGGGGGGGCAATCAGCCCCAGCATTTT.

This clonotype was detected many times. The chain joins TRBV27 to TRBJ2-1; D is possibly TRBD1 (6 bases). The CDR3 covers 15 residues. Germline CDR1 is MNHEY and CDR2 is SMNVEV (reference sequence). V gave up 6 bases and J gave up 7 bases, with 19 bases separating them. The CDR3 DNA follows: TGTGCCAGCAGCGCCAGGGTGCAGGGGCAAAATGAGCAGTTCTTC. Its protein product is CASSARVQGQNEQFF.

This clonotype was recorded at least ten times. This CDR3 is CASSFEWKPYGYTF. For the CDR3, the DNA is TGTGCCAGCAGCTTTGAGTGGAAACCCTATGGCTACACCTTC. This chain uses TRBV7-9 with TRBJ1-2; D remains ambiguous. V was cut by 3 bases and J by 4 bases, with 12 bases left in between. The germline V gene has CDR1 SEHNR and CDR2 FQNEAQ (reference sequence). This CDR3 is 14 amino acids long.

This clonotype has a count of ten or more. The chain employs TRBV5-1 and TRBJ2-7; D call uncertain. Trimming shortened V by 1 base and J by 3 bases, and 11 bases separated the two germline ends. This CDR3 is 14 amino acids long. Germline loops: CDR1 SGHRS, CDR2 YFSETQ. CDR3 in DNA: TGCGCCAGCAGCTTGAGGGAAGGGTACTACGAGCAGTACTTC. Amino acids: CASSLREGYYEQYF.

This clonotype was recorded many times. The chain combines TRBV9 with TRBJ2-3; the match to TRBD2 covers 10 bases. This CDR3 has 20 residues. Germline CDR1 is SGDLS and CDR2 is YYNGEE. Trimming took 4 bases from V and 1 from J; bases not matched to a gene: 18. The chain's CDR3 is CASSPQRLAGAWGRTDTQYF. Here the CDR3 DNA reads TGTGCCAGCAGCCCCCAGAGGCTAGCGGGGGCCTGGGGTCGCACAGATACGCAGTATTTT.

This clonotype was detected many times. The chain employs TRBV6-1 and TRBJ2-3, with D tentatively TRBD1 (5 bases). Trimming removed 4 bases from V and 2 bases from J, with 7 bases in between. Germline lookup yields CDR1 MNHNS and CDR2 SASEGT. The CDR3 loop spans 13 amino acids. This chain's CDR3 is CASSAQVTDTQYF. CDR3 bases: TGTGCCAGCAGTGCACAGGTCACAGATACGCAGTATTTT.

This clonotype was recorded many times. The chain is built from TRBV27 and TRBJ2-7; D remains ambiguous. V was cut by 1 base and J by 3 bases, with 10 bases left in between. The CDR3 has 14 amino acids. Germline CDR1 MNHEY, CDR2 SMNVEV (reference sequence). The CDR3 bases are TGTGCCAGCAGTTTATTCAGCGACAACTACGAGCAGTACTTC. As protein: CASSLFSDNYEQYF.

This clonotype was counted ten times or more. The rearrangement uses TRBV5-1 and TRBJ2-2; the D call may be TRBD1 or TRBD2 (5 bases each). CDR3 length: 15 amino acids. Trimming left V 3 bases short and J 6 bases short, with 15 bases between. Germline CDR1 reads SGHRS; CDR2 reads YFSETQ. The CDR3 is CASSSRDGMAGELFF. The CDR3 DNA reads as TGCGCCAGCAGCTCCCGGGACGGGATGGCCGGGGAGCTGTTTTTT.

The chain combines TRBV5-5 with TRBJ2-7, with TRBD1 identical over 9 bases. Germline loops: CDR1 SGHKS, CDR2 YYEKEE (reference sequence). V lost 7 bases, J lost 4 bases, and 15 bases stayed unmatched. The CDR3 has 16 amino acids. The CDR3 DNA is TGTGCCAGCTTCCAAACCATCCAACAGGGGGCTTACGAGCAGTACTTC. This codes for CASFQTIQQGAYEQYF. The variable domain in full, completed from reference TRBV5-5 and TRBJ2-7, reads DAGVTQSPTHLIKTRGQQVTLRCSPISGHKSVSWYQQVLGQGPQFIFQYYEKEERGRGNFPDRFSARQFPNYSSELNVNALLLGDSALYLCASFQTIQQGAYEQYFGPGTRLTVT.

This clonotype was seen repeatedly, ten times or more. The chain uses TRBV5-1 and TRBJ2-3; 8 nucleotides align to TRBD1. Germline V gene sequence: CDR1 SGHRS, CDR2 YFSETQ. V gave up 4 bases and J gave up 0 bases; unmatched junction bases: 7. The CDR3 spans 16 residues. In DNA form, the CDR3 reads TGCGCCAGCAGCCGTACACAGGGGGTTAGCACAGATACGCAGTATTTT. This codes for CASSRTQGVSTDTQYF.

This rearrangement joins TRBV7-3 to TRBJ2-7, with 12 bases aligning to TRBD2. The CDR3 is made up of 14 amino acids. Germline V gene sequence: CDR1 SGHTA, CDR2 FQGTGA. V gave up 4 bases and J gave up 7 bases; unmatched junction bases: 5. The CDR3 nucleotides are TGTGCCAGCAGCTCGACTAGCGGGAGTGGGGAGCAGTACTTC. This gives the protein CASSSTSGSGEQYF.

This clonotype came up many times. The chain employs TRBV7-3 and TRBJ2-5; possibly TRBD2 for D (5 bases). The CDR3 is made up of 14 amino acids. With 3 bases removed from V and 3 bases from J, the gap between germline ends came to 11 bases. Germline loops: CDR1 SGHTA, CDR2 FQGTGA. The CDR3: CASSLTPGKETQYF. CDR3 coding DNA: TGTGCCAGCAGCTTGACGCCGGGAAAAGAGACCCAGTACTTC.

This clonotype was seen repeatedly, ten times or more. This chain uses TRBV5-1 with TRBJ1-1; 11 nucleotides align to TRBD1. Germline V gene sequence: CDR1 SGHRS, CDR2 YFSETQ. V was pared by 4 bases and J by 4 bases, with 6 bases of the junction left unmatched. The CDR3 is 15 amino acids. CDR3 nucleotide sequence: TGCGCCAGCAGCGCGGGACAGGGGGGACTCACTGAAGCTTTCTTT. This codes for CASSAGQGGLTEAFF.

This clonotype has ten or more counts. CDR3 sequence (DNA): TGCGCCAGCAGCCCAGGGCCCGCGGGGGAGCCCCAGCATTTT. As protein: CASSPGPAGEPQHF. The chain combines TRBV5-1 with TRBJ1-5; perhaps TRBD1 as D (5 bases). V lost 4 bases to trimming and J lost 8 bases, with 16 bases between them. CDR3 length equals 14 residues. Germline V CDR1 and CDR2: SGHRS, YFSETQ. Full variable domain (rest looked up from reference TRBV5-1 and TRBJ1-5): KAGVTQTPRYLIKTRGQQVTLSCSPISGHRSVSWYQQTPGQGLQFLFEYFSETQRNKGNFPGRFSGRQFSNSRSEMNVSTLELGDSALYLCASSPGPAGEPQHFGDGTRLSIL.

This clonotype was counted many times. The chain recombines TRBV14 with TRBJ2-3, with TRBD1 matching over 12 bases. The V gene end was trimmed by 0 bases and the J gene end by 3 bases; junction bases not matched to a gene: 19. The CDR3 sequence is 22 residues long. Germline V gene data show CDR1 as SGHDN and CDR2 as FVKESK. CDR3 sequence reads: CASSQDLKAGTGGVWITDTQYF. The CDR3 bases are TGTGCCAGCAGCCAAGACTTAAAAGCCGGGACAGGGGGCGTGTGGATAACAGATACGCAGTATTTT.

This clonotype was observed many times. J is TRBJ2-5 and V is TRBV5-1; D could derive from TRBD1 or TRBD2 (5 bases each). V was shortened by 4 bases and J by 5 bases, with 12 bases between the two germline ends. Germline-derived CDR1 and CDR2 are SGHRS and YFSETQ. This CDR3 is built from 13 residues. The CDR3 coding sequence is TGCGCCAGCAGCAGGGACGCGGAGGAGACCCAGTACTTC. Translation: CASSRDAEETQYF.

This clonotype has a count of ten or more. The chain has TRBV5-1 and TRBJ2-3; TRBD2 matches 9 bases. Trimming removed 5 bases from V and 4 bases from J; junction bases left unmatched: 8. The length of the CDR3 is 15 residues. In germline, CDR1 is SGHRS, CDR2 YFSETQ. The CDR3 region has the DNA TGCGCCAGCAGTGATCAAGCGGGGGGCTCAGATACGCAGTATTTT. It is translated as CASSDQAGGSDTQYF.

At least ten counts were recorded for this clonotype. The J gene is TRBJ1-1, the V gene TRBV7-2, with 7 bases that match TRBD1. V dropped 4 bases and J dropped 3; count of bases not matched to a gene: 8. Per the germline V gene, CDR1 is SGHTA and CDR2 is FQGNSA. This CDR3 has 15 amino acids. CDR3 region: CASSYSTGIYTEAFF. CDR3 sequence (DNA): TGTGCCAGCAGCTACTCGACAGGGATATACACTGAAGCTTTCTTT.

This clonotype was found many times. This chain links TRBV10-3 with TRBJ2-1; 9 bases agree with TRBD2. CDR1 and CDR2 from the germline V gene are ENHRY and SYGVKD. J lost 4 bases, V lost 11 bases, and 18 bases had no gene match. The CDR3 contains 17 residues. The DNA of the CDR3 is TGTGCCGTCCGACCTCAGGTGGCTAGCGGGATTTACAATGAGCAGTTCTTC. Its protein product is CAVRPQVASGIYNEQFF.

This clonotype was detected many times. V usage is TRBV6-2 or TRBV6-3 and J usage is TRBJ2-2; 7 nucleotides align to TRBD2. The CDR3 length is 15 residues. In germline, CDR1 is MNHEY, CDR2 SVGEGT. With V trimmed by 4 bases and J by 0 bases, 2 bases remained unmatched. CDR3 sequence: CASSLAGSNTGELFF. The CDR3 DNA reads TGTGCCAGCAGTTTAGCGGGCTCGAACACCGGGGAGCTGTTTTTT.

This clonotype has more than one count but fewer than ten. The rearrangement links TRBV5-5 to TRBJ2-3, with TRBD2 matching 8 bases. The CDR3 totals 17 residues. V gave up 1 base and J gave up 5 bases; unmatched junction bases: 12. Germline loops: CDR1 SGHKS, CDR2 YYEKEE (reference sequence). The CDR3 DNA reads TGTGCCAGCAGCTTGAGAACGAGCGGGAGCTTCAAAGATACGCAGTATTTT. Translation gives CASSLRTSGSFKDTQYF.